This T cell receptor beta chain was observed in a study of shared clonotypes between healthy human individuals. Study details: The composition of the donors was a couple of women and a few men aged 18 to 49.

CD45RO-negative, CCR7-selected cells formed the naive CD8 fraction, which excluded terminally differentiated effector memory CD45RA+ cells. Donors included only healthy HIV-negative adults lacking recent acute infections or vaccinations. All participating donors were Caucasian adults from Nashville, Tennessee. Profiled with immunoSEQ multiplex PCR; TCRdb holds only in-frame clones, not every one. Of roughly 2.1 million clones listed, approximately 94% are singletons. Worth noting for this clone: Antigen specificity is unknown.

Germline assignment: CDR1 SGHDT and CDR2 YYEEEE. The CDR3 has 15 residues. V shed 2 bases and J shed 6 bases, with 18 bases lying between them. Study-wide findings and caveats: Generally, estimated richness proved larger in naive subsets than it did in memory subsets.

Specimen: naive CD8+ T cells from PBMCs. The V and J genes are TRBV5-6 and TRBJ2-7; D gene uncertain. This sequence was found in a man aged 18 to 29 in good health. Some clones in this sample may be carry-over from other donors' samples. Here the CDR3 DNA reads TGTGCCAGCAGCTTTTCTTCCAGCGTTCTAATCGAGCAGTACTTC. Its translation is CASSFSSSVLIEQYF.